This T cell receptor beta chain was identified in a study of CD8+CD57+ T cells in acquired aplastic anemia. Whole-study findings and limits: The number of CD8+ CDR3 sequences shared by patients and controls was twenty-nine.

This clonotype was seen more than once but under ten times. Its specificity is unknown. The TCR beta profiling, which covered VDJ combination and CDR3 sequence, was carried out using genomic DNA as the template. TCRdb passed the reads through MiXCR, listing each CDR3 protein once. The data show about 160,000 distinct CDR3 sequences, less than 60% seen once. For sequencing, patients were chosen who had shown expansion of CD8+CD57+ cells by flow cytometry. The cohort consisted entirely of patients having severe acquired aplastic anemia. This sequence originates from a human donor with aplastic anemia. The sequencing sample was made of sorted CD4+, CD8+, or CD8+CD57+ T cells (not recorded which) from PBMCs.

The CDR3: CASSRQPGRDTQYF. The DNA of the CDR3 is TGCGCCAGCAGTCGTCAGCCTGGTCGGGATACGCAGTATTTT. The V call is TRBV10-1, the J call TRBJ2-3; D gene ambiguous. Trimming took 5 bases from V and 6 from J, leaving 15 bases between them. Germline CDR1 WNHNN, CDR2 SYGVQD (reference sequence). CDR3 length equals 14 residues.